This TCR beta chain was recovered during a study of control samples from healthy donors and cancer patients (dated by TCRdb to the early 2020s). Library preparation used the immunoSEQ multiplex PCR assay. The source is immuneACCESS, and TCRdb retained only in-frame sequences with V and J called. Part of the clones is not carried over; for the studies checked, unresolved V genes explain less than half of this, and the remainder is unexplained. This sample lists about 22,000 clones; around 83% were detected once. Approximately 25% of the sample lies in the top ten. The CDR3 runs 14 residues from the cysteine to the phenylalanine. The read is trimmed to its CDR3 DNA, 42 bases read in frame from base 1. CDR1 and CDR2, looked up from the germline V gene, are SGHRS and YFSETQ. Between the V and J ends, shortened by 4 bases and 7 bases respectively, the junction contains 17 bases. Concerning this clone itself: Its antigen is still unknown. One base away there is no much larger clone; base qualities are not given.

The TCR sequence derives from a man aged 60-69 years with head and neck cancer. The chain is made from TRBV5-1 and TRBJ1-1; the D segment cannot be called with confidence. Source material: PBMCs. The sequence in DNA is TGCGCCAGCAGCCCTGTGGGCGTCGGCGGTGAAGCTTTCTTT. The resulting protein is CASSPVGVGGEAFF.